A selection of T cell receptor beta chains follows, all from one sample in a study of T cell responses to AZD1222 COVID-19 vaccine. Produced via immunoSEQ multiplex PCR; TCRdb's table is partial and in-frame only. The sample lists around 130,000 clones, around 90% occurring once. The material was peripheral blood, obtained 28 days after the second dose of the MenACWY control vaccine. These receptors were obtained from an adult who received the MenACWY meningococcal vaccine as a control. CDR3s include the opening cysteine and the closing phenylalanine or tryptophan. Fields, in order: V gene, D gene, J gene, clone size, CDR3 protein, CDR3 DNA. D genes are given only for firm matches. A row's size may be missing; if present it is once, few, many or a size class.

v_call: TRBV28; d_call: -; j_call: TRBJ1-2; clone_size: -; cdr3_aa: CASRVSNYGYTF; cdr3_nt: TGTGCCAGCAGGGTCTCCAACTATGGCTACACCTTC
v_call: TRBV5-1; d_call: TRBD1; j_call: TRBJ1-1; clone_size: -; cdr3_aa: CASTQGTGANTEAFF; cdr3_nt: TGCGCCAGCACCCAGGGGACAGGGGCGAACACTGAAGCTTTCTTT
v_call: TRBV6-2/TRBV6-3; d_call: -; j_call: TRBJ1-5; clone_size: -; cdr3_aa: CASSYQRVNQPQHF; cdr3_nt: TGTGCCAGCAGTTACCAGAGGGTCAATCAGCCCCAGCATTTT
v_call: TRBV15; d_call: -; j_call: TRBJ2-2; clone_size: -; cdr3_aa: CATSRDLNTGELFF; cdr3_nt: TGTGCCACCAGCAGAGACCTGAACACCGGGGAGCTGTTTTTT
v_call: TRBV5-1; d_call: -; j_call: TRBJ2-3; clone_size: once; cdr3_aa: CASSLQTDTQYF; cdr3_nt: TGCGCCAGCAGCTTACAGACAGATACGCAGTATTTT
v_call: TRBV6-2/TRBV6-3; d_call: -; j_call: TRBJ1-1; clone_size: -; cdr3_aa: CASSYSSLGNTEAFF; cdr3_nt: TGTGCCAGCAGTTACTCAAGTTTGGGGAACACTGAAGCTTTCTTT
v_call: TRBV6-5; d_call: TRBD1; j_call: TRBJ1-2; clone_size: -; cdr3_aa: CASSYSKGTDNYGYTF; cdr3_nt: TGTGCCAGCAGTTACTCGAAGGGGACAGATAACTATGGCTACACCTTC
v_call: TRBV7-2; d_call: TRBD2; j_call: TRBJ2-1; clone_size: -; cdr3_aa: CASSGGLAGYNEQFF; cdr3_nt: TGTGCCAGCAGCGGGGGACTAGCGGGTTACAATGAGCAGTTCTTC
v_call: TRBV5-1; d_call: TRBD1; j_call: TRBJ1-6; clone_size: -; cdr3_aa: CASSWDRARNSPLHF; cdr3_nt: TGCGCCAGCAGCTGGGACAGGGCCCGCAATTCACCCCTCCACTTT
v_call: TRBV24-1; d_call: -; j_call: TRBJ2-7; clone_size: -; cdr3_aa: CATSDGYEQYF; cdr3_nt: TGTGCCACCAGTGATGGCTACGAGCAGTACTTC
v_call: TRBV7-8; d_call: -; j_call: TRBJ1-2; clone_size: -; cdr3_aa: CASSPRDLSNYGYTF; cdr3_nt: TGTGCCAGCAGCCCCAGGGATCTATCTAACTATGGCTACACCTTC
v_call: TRBV5-6; d_call: TRBD1; j_call: TRBJ2-1; clone_size: -; cdr3_aa: CASSSDRGPINEQFF; cdr3_nt: TGTGCCAGCAGTTCGGACAGGGGGCCCATCAATGAGCAGTTCTTC
v_call: TRBV20-1; d_call: -; j_call: TRBJ1-4; clone_size: -; cdr3_aa: CSARVGEKLFF; cdr3_nt: TGCAGTGCTAGAGTCGGTGAAAAACTGTTTTTT
v_call: TRBV5-4; d_call: TRBD2; j_call: TRBJ2-1; clone_size: -; cdr3_aa: CASSRSGGGLHQEQFF; cdr3_nt: TGTGCCAGCAGCCGGTCCGGGGGGGGTCTTCATCAGGAGCAGTTCTTC
v_call: TRBV5-1; d_call: TRBD1; j_call: TRBJ2-3; clone_size: -; cdr3_aa: CASSRTGDPSDTQYF; cdr3_nt: TGCGCCAGCAGTCGGACAGGGGACCCTTCAGATACGCAGTATTTT
v_call: TRBV19; d_call: TRBD1; j_call: TRBJ2-1; clone_size: -; cdr3_aa: CASSIGTGGSYEQFF; cdr3_nt: TGTGCCAGTAGTATCGGGACAGGGGGAAGCTATGAGCAGTTCTTC
v_call: TRBV29-1; d_call: -; j_call: TRBJ1-3; clone_size: -; cdr3_aa: CSVPSSGNTIYF; cdr3_nt: TGCAGCGTTCCGAGCTCTGGAAACACCATATATTTT
v_call: TRBV5-1; d_call: -; j_call: TRBJ2-7; clone_size: few; cdr3_aa: CASTRSSLGGLSSYEQYF; cdr3_nt: TGCGCCAGCACCAGATCTAGCTTAGGCGGGCTCAGCTCCTACGAGCAGTACTTC
v_call: TRBV6-2/TRBV6-3; d_call: -; j_call: TRBJ2-2; clone_size: -; cdr3_aa: CASSRDTNTGELFF; cdr3_nt: TGTGCCAGCAGCCGGGACACTAACACCGGGGAGCTGTTTTTT
v_call: TRBV6-6; d_call: TRBD1; j_call: TRBJ1-4; clone_size: -; cdr3_aa: CASSRPPRDRGNEKLFF; cdr3_nt: TGTGCCAGCAGTCGACCACCCCGGGACAGGGGTAATGAAAAACTGTTTTTT
v_call: TRBV7-9; d_call: -; j_call: TRBJ2-7; clone_size: -; cdr3_aa: CASSPTGLPYEQYF; cdr3_nt: TGTGCCAGCAGCCCCACAGGGCTACCCTACGAGCAGTACTTC
v_call: TRBV6-5; d_call: TRBD1; j_call: TRBJ1-5; clone_size: -; cdr3_aa: CASNNRGQPQHF; cdr3_nt: TGTGCCAGCAATAACAGGGGCCAGCCCCAGCATTTT
v_call: TRBV4-2; d_call: TRBD1; j_call: TRBJ2-4; clone_size: -; cdr3_aa: CASSGTGTGENIQYF; cdr3_nt: TGTGCCAGCAGCGGCACCGGGACAGGGGAAAACATTCAGTACTTC
v_call: TRBV6-2/TRBV6-3; d_call: TRBD2; j_call: TRBJ2-2; clone_size: -; cdr3_aa: CASSYSRSSGGRNTGELFF; cdr3_nt: TGTGCCAGCAGTTACTCGAGATCTAGCGGGGGGCGTAACACCGGGGAGCTGTTTTTT
v_call: TRBV21-1; d_call: -; j_call: TRBJ1-5; clone_size: -; cdr3_aa: CASRVTVGGGPQHF; cdr3_nt: TGTGCCAGCAGGGTCACCGTGGGAGGAGGGCCCCAGCATTTT
v_call: TRBV27; d_call: TRBD2; j_call: TRBJ2-3; clone_size: -; cdr3_aa: CASRVSGGGSGTQYF; cdr3_nt: TGTGCCAGCAGAGTAAGCGGGGGTGGGTCCGGTACGCAGTATTTT
v_call: TRBV28; d_call: -; j_call: TRBJ2-1; clone_size: -; cdr3_aa: CATSLGQTTYNEQFF; cdr3_nt: TGTGCCACCTCTCTAGGTCAGACGACCTACAATGAGCAGTTCTTC
v_call: TRBV18; d_call: -; j_call: TRBJ1-1; clone_size: -; cdr3_aa: CASSPPWAVTEAFF; cdr3_nt: TGTGCCAGCTCACCACCCTGGGCGGTCACTGAAGCTTTCTTT
v_call: TRBV2; d_call: -; j_call: TRBJ1-1; clone_size: -; cdr3_aa: CASRGPSLEAFF; cdr3_nt: TGTGCCAGCAGGGGACCGTCCCTAGAAGCTTTCTTT
v_call: TRBV29-1; d_call: TRBD2; j_call: TRBJ2-1; clone_size: once; cdr3_aa: CSVGGTSGIHSYNEQFF; cdr3_nt: TGCAGCGTTGGGGGGACTAGCGGGATTCACTCCTACAATGAGCAGTTCTTC
v_call: TRBV11-2; d_call: TRBD1; j_call: TRBJ2-5; clone_size: -; cdr3_aa: CASSSGTGGQETQYF; cdr3_nt: TGTGCCAGCAGCTCAGGGACAGGGGGGCAAGAGACCCAGTACTTC
v_call: TRBV7-9; d_call: TRBD1; j_call: TRBJ2-1; clone_size: -; cdr3_aa: CASSLDRTGGFANEQFF; cdr3_nt: TGTGCCAGCAGCTTAGACCGGACAGGGGGGTTTGCTAATGAGCAGTTCTTC
v_call: TRBV6-1; d_call: -; j_call: TRBJ2-6; clone_size: -; cdr3_aa: CASSERATGANVLTF; cdr3_nt: TGTGCCAGCAGTGAACGGGCTACCGGGGCCAACGTCCTGACTTTC
v_call: TRBV6-5; d_call: TRBD1; j_call: TRBJ2-1; clone_size: -; cdr3_aa: CASNNLGQAYNEQFF; cdr3_nt: TGTGCCAGCAATAATTTGGGACAGGCTTACAATGAGCAGTTCTTC
v_call: TRBV2; d_call: TRBD2; j_call: TRBJ2-1; clone_size: -; cdr3_aa: CASSPPGGGSNEQFF; cdr3_nt: TGTGCCAGCAGCCCTCCGGGCGGGGGGTCCAATGAGCAGTTCTTC
v_call: TRBV28; d_call: -; j_call: TRBJ1-5; clone_size: -; cdr3_aa: CASSSARPNQPQHF; cdr3_nt: TGTGCCAGCAGTTCGGCCCGACCCAATCAGCCCCAGCATTTT
v_call: TRBV29-1; d_call: -; j_call: TRBJ2-3; clone_size: -; cdr3_aa: CSVKNPTRAGSTDTQYF; cdr3_nt: TGCAGCGTTAAAAACCCGACTCGGGCAGGGAGCACAGATACGCAGTATTTT
v_call: TRBV15; d_call: -; j_call: TRBJ1-5; clone_size: -; cdr3_aa: CATSRDLGGAQPQHF; cdr3_nt: TGTGCCACCAGCAGAGATCTTGGGGGGGCTCAGCCCCAGCATTTT
v_call: TRBV7-2; d_call: -; j_call: TRBJ2-2; clone_size: -; cdr3_aa: CASSPQGRGALTGELFF; cdr3_nt: TGTGCCAGCAGCCCTCAGGGGAGGGGAGCGCTCACCGGGGAGCTGTTTTTT
v_call: TRBV5-1; d_call: TRBD2; j_call: TRBJ2-7; clone_size: -; cdr3_aa: CASSFGGGVYEQYF; cdr3_nt: TGCGCCAGCAGCTTCGGCGGGGGGGTCTACGAGCAGTACTTC
v_call: TRBV11-2; d_call: -; j_call: TRBJ2-1; clone_size: -; cdr3_aa: CASSLELVNNEQFF; cdr3_nt: TGTGCCAGCAGCTTAGAACTGGTAAACAATGAGCAGTTCTTC
v_call: TRBV6-5; d_call: -; j_call: TRBJ1-4; clone_size: -; cdr3_aa: CASRLLLTTNEKLFF; cdr3_nt: TGTGCCAGCAGATTACTCCTCACAACTAATGAAAAACTGTTTTTT
v_call: TRBV5-4; d_call: TRBD1; j_call: TRBJ2-2; clone_size: -; cdr3_aa: CASSSHRGNTGELFF; cdr3_nt: TGTGCCAGCAGCTCCCACAGGGGGAACACCGGGGAGCTGTTTTTT
v_call: TRBV28; d_call: -; j_call: TRBJ1-5; clone_size: -; cdr3_aa: CASRSSNQPQHF; cdr3_nt: TGTGCCAGCCGTTCTAGCAATCAGCCCCAGCATTTT
v_call: TRBV4-1; d_call: TRBD2; j_call: TRBJ2-1; clone_size: -; cdr3_aa: CASSQIGLREVPYNEQFF; cdr3_nt: TGCGCCAGCAGCCAAATAGGGTTGCGGGAGGTCCCCTACAATGAGCAGTTCTTC
v_call: TRBV7-6; d_call: -; j_call: TRBJ2-5; clone_size: once; cdr3_aa: CASSPSGGQETQYF; cdr3_nt: TGTGCCAGCTCACCTTCAGGGGGGCAAGAGACCCAGTACTTC
v_call: TRBV19; d_call: TRBD1; j_call: TRBJ1-1; clone_size: -; cdr3_aa: CATSGQVNTEAFF; cdr3_nt: TGTGCCACCTCAGGACAGGTTAACACTGAAGCTTTCTTT
v_call: TRBV6-5; d_call: -; j_call: TRBJ1-5; clone_size: -; cdr3_aa: CASSYHHPDRNQPQHF; cdr3_nt: TGTGCCAGCAGTTACCATCACCCCGACAGGAATCAGCCCCAGCATTTT
v_call: TRBV9; d_call: -; j_call: TRBJ2-5; clone_size: -; cdr3_aa: CASSGYQETQYF; cdr3_nt: TGTGCCAGCAGTGGGTACCAAGAGACCCAGTACTTC
v_call: TRBV28; d_call: TRBD2; j_call: TRBJ2-7; clone_size: -; cdr3_aa: CASSPGWREHSYEQYF; cdr3_nt: TGTGCCAGCAGTCCCGGGTGGCGGGAGCACTCCTACGAGCAGTACTTC
v_call: TRBV2; d_call: -; j_call: TRBJ1-3; clone_size: -; cdr3_aa: CASNLWSSGNTIYF; cdr3_nt: TGTGCCAGCAACCTGTGGTCCTCTGGAAACACCATATATTTT
v_call: TRBV19; d_call: TRBD1; j_call: TRBJ1-5; clone_size: -; cdr3_aa: CASSSRDRGVGNQPQHF; cdr3_nt: TGTGCCAGTAGTTCCCGGGACAGGGGGGTAGGCAATCAGCCCCAGCATTTT
v_call: TRBV15; d_call: TRBD2; j_call: TRBJ2-1; clone_size: -; cdr3_aa: CATSRGGGRVNEQFF; cdr3_nt: TGTGCCACCAGCAGAGGGGGCGGGAGGGTCAATGAGCAGTTCTTC
v_call: TRBV4-3; d_call: -; j_call: TRBJ1-4; clone_size: -; cdr3_aa: CASSQGGNNEKLFF; cdr3_nt: TGCGCCAGCAGCCAAGGAGGGAATAATGAAAAACTGTTTTTT
v_call: TRBV28; d_call: -; j_call: TRBJ1-1; clone_size: -; cdr3_aa: CASSLDGAATEAFF; cdr3_nt: TGTGCCAGCAGTTTAGATGGGGCGGCCACTGAAGCTTTCTTT
v_call: TRBV28; d_call: TRBD1; j_call: TRBJ1-2; clone_size: -; cdr3_aa: CASSPWDRGAYGYTF; cdr3_nt: TGTGCCAGCAGCCCGTGGGACAGGGGGGCCTATGGCTACACCTTC
v_call: TRBV3-1/TRBV3-2; d_call: TRBD2; j_call: TRBJ2-3; clone_size: once; cdr3_aa: CASSQTSGGSNTQYF; cdr3_nt: TGTGCCAGCAGCCAAACTAGCGGGGGATCGAATACGCAGTATTTT